This TCR beta chain was retrieved from a study of T cells in Graves' hyperthyroidism and ophthalmopathy. The CDR3 regions of TCR beta were amplified from RNA transcripts. The HTBI primer set served for first-round RT-PCR of the TCR CDR3. MiXCR was run by TCRdb on the multiplex PCR reads, yielding one entry per CDR3 protein. The sample records 600,000 to 850,000 distinct CDR3 sequences, around 20% being singletons. This clonotype was seen many times. Germline V lookup: CDR1 SGHRS, CDR2 YFSETQ. Trimming removed 3 bases from V and 4 bases from J; junction bases left unmatched: 6. The CDR3 runs to 14 residues.

Material: blood. The chain employs TRBV5-1 and TRBJ1-2; 7 bases agree with TRBD1. This TCR was recovered from a woman in her fifties or sixties with Graves' hyperthyroidism that later progressed to Graves' ophthalmopathy. This CDR3 reads CASSSTGLGYGYTF. The DNA of the CDR3 is TGCGCCAGCAGCTCGACAGGGTTAGGCTATGGCTACACCTTC.